Listed below are T cell receptor beta chains from one sample, sequenced in a study of blood T cell repertoires in COVID-19. The table came from immunoSEQ multiplex PCR; TCRdb's copy has only in-frame clones and leaves some out. The profile shows 130,000 or so clones, roughly four fifths of them singletons. Sample: peripheral blood. Receptors originate from a human donor in a cohort sampled during active COVID-19. Each CDR3 is given with its conserved first and last residue. D genes are given only for firm matches. Clone sizes are given selectively: once, few, many, or a class where the clone is expanded.

J: TRBJ2-1; D: TRBD2; V: TRBV18; size: once; DNA: TGTGCCAGCTCAATCGGGACGGGAGGGACCTACAATGAGCAGTTCTTC; CDR3: CASSIGTGGTYNEQFF
J: TRBJ2-6; D: TRBD2; V: TRBV15; size: .; DNA: TGTGCCACCAGCAGGGGAGGGGCTGGGGCCAACGTCCTGACTTTC; CDR3: CATSRGGAGANVLTF
J: TRBJ2-7; D: TRBD2; V: TRBV5-6; size: .; DNA: TGTGCCAGCAGCTCCCGCGGTTACCGGGAGGGCTACGAGCAGTACTTC; CDR3: CASSSRGYREGYEQYF
J: TRBJ2-2; D: TRBD2; V: TRBV30; size: .; DNA: TGTGCCTTGCCCCGGGGGGGCGACACCGGGGAGCTGTTTTTT; CDR3: CALPRGGDTGELFF
J: TRBJ1-1; D: .; V: TRBV29-1; size: .; DNA: TGCAGCGTTGGAGGTGCGGGGATTGAAGCTTTCTTT; CDR3: CSVGGAGIEAFF
J: TRBJ2-3; D: .; V: TRBV11-3; size: .; DNA: TGTGCCAGCAGCCCCCGAGAGATGACAGATACGCAGTATTTT; CDR3: CASSPREMTDTQYF
J: TRBJ2-7; D: TRBD2; V: TRBV7-2; size: .; DNA: TGTGCCAGCACCCGCCGTGGAGAAGCGGGAACCTCCTACGAGCAGTACTTC; CDR3: CASTRRGEAGTSYEQYF
J: TRBJ1-2; D: .; V: TRBV7-3; size: .; DNA: TGTGCCAGCAGCTTATCGTCGGGGTTAGAGGGCTACACCTTC; CDR3: CASSLSSGLEGYTF
J: TRBJ1-6; D: .; V: TRBV6-5; size: .; DNA: TGTGCCAGCAGGTCCGTGAGCTCCTATAATTCACCCCTCCACTTT; CDR3: CASRSVSSYNSPLHF
J: TRBJ2-1; D: .; V: TRBV9; size: .; DNA: TGTGCCAGCAGCGTAGTATGGACAGCGGCAAATGAGCAGTTCTTC; CDR3: CASSVVWTAANEQFF
J: TRBJ2-2; D: .; V: TRBV30; size: .; DNA: TGTGCCTGGAAGGAAACGGCGGGATTCACCGGGGAGCTGTTTTTT; CDR3: CAWKETAGFTGELFF
J: TRBJ2-7; D: TRBD1; V: TRBV7-2; size: .; DNA: TGTGCCAGCAGCTCTCCCCAACCGTGGGACAGGGACTACGAGCAGTACTTC; CDR3: CASSSPQPWDRDYEQYF
J: TRBJ2-7; D: .; V: TRBV6-5; size: .; DNA: TGTGCCAGCAGTCCCCACAGGGCGGGGGTGTACGAGCAGTACTTC; CDR3: CASSPHRAGVYEQYF
J: TRBJ2-1; D: TRBD2; V: TRBV9; size: many; DNA: TGTGCCAGCAGCGTAGGTGGTAGCGGGAGCTACAATGAGCAGTTCTTC; CDR3: CASSVGGSGSYNEQFF
J: TRBJ1-1; D: .; V: TRBV7-2; size: .; DNA: TGTGCCAGCAGGAGAGATTTGGTCTCTGAAGCTTTCTTT; CDR3: CASRRDLVSEAFF
J: TRBJ2-5; D: .; V: TRBV5-4; size: .; DNA: TGTGCCAGCAGCGGTAATCTAGGTCCCCAGTACTTC; CDR3: CASSGNLGPQYF
J: TRBJ2-1; D: TRBD2; V: TRBV7-3; size: .; DNA: TGTGCCAGCAGCTCCGCGGGGGTAGGTGAGCAGTTCTTC; CDR3: CASSSAGVGEQFF
J: TRBJ2-5; D: .; V: TRBV28; size: .; DNA: TGTGCCAGCAGTTTACTGGAGGGCCAAGAGACCCAGTACTTC; CDR3: CASSLLEGQETQYF
J: TRBJ2-7; D: TRBD1; V: TRBV6-5; size: .; DNA: TGTGCCAGCAGTTACTCCGGGACAGACTCCTACGAGCAGTACTTC; CDR3: CASSYSGTDSYEQYF
J: TRBJ1-5; D: TRBD1; V: TRBV6-2/TRBV6-3; size: .; DNA: TGTGCCAGCAGTTACGCTCAACCGGGACAGCTCAATCAGCCCCAGCATTTT; CDR3: CASSYAQPGQLNQPQHF
J: TRBJ1-2; D: .; V: TRBV5-1; size: .; DNA: TGCGCCAGCAGCCTTGAGGAGTCGGATGGCTACACCTTC; CDR3: CASSLEESDGYTF
J: TRBJ2-5; D: .; V: TRBV7-9; size: .; DNA: TGTGCCAGCAGCCCGCAAGAGACCCAGTACTTC; CDR3: CASSPQETQYF
J: TRBJ1-6; D: .; V: TRBV7-8; size: .; DNA: TGTGCCAGCAGCTCAGCCGGGGGGGGCGCCTGGAATTCACCCCTCCACTTT; CDR3: CASSSAGGGAWNSPLHF
J: TRBJ2-3; D: .; V: TRBV7-9; size: .; DNA: TGTGCCAGCAGCTTATTTGGAACTAGTTATACGCAGTATTTT; CDR3: CASSLFGTSYTQYF
J: TRBJ2-7; D: TRBD2; V: TRBV6-1; size: .; DNA: TGTGCCAGCAGTGAAATCGGGGGACTAGCTTCCGAGCAGTACTTC; CDR3: CASSEIGGLASEQYF
J: TRBJ2-7; D: .; V: TRBV6-5; size: .; DNA: TGTGCCAGCAGTTTAGCAGGGCGGAATGACGAGCAGTACTTC; CDR3: CASSLAGRNDEQYF
J: TRBJ2-3; D: TRBD2; V: TRBV15; size: .; DNA: TGTGCCACCGACGGGGGAGGGCCCTCGGATACGCAGTATTTT; CDR3: CATDGGGPSDTQYF
J: TRBJ1-1; D: .; V: TRBV28; size: .; DNA: TGTGCCAGCAGTGTCCCACGGGGATATGGGAACACTGAAGCTTTCTTT; CDR3: CASSVPRGYGNTEAFF
J: TRBJ1-1; D: .; V: TRBV28; size: .; DNA: .; CDR3: CASPPVGAFFGAFF
J: TRBJ2-3; D: .; V: TRBV12-3/TRBV12-4; size: .; DNA: TGTGCCAGCAGTTTCAGTCGTCGAGATACGCAGTATTTT; CDR3: CASSFSRRDTQYF
J: TRBJ2-4; D: TRBD2; V: TRBV2; size: .; DNA: TGTGCCAGCAGTGAAGCCCCACTAGCGAGCCTAGCCAAAAACATTCAGTACTTC; CDR3: CASSEAPLASLAKNIQYF
J: TRBJ2-1; D: .; V: TRBV28; size: .; DNA: TGTGCCAGCAGTAGTAAGACTAAGCAGTTCTTC; CDR3: CASSSKTKQFF
J: TRBJ2-3; D: TRBD1; V: TRBV27; size: .; DNA: TGTGCCAGCAGTTCAAGGGACAGTCTAGATACGCAGTATTTT; CDR3: CASSSRDSLDTQYF
J: TRBJ1-4; D: .; V: TRBV19; size: .; DNA: TGTGCCAGTAGTTTCACCGCAGCAACTAATGAAAAACTGTTTTTT; CDR3: CASSFTAATNEKLFF
J: TRBJ2-2; D: .; V: TRBV19; size: .; DNA: TGTGCCAGTAGCCCCCCGTACGGGGATGGGAACACCGGGGAGCTGTTTTTT; CDR3: CASSPPYGDGNTGELFF
J: TRBJ2-1; D: .; V: TRBV9; size: .; DNA: TGTGCCAGCAGCGTAGAGTCGGCGGGTTACAATGAGCAGTTCTTC; CDR3: CASSVESAGYNEQFF
J: TRBJ1-2; D: .; V: TRBV5-8; size: .; DNA: TGTGCCAGCAGCTTGCGGGGGGCTGGCTACACCTTC; CDR3: CASSLRGAGYTF
J: TRBJ2-1; D: .; V: TRBV29-1; size: .; DNA: TGCAGCGTTGACCCGACTGGCGTCTACAATGAGCAGTTCTTC; CDR3: CSVDPTGVYNEQFF
J: TRBJ1-5; D: TRBD1; V: TRBV7-2; size: .; DNA: TGTGCCAGCAGCTTAGGGACAGGCCTCAATCAGCCCCAGCATTTT; CDR3: CASSLGTGLNQPQHF
J: TRBJ2-7; D: TRBD1; V: TRBV10-3; size: .; DNA: TGTGCCATCAGTACCGGGACAGGCTCCTACGAGCAGTACTTC; CDR3: CAISTGTGSYEQYF
J: TRBJ2-3; D: TRBD1; V: TRBV29-1; size: .; DNA: TGCAGCGTTGAATGGCAGGGGGAAGATACGCAGTATTTT; CDR3: CSVEWQGEDTQYF
J: TRBJ2-1; D: TRBD2; V: TRBV11-2; size: .; DNA: TGTGCCAGCATTGCAATAGCGGGTAGCTCCTACAATGAGCAGTTCTTC; CDR3: CASIAIAGSSYNEQFF
J: TRBJ2-5; D: TRBD1; V: TRBV15; size: few; DNA: TGTGCCACCAGCAGCCGGGACAGGGGGCGGCGCTCGGAGACCCAGTACTTC; CDR3: CATSSRDRGRRSETQYF
J: TRBJ2-4; D: .; V: TRBV28; size: .; DNA: TGTGCCAGCAGTCTAGCGACAGGGTCGGCCAAAAACATTCAGTACTTC; CDR3: CASSLATGSAKNIQYF
J: TRBJ2-1; D: TRBD2; V: TRBV7-7; size: .; DNA: TGTGCTAGCAGCTTTGGACTAGCGGGCTACAATGAGCAGTTCTTC; CDR3: CASSFGLAGYNEQFF
J: TRBJ2-3; D: TRBD2; V: TRBV14; size: .; DNA: TGTGCCAGCAGCCAACTACCGGGACTAGCGGGAGGGCACACAGATACGCAGTATTTT; CDR3: CASSQLPGLAGGHTDTQYF
J: TRBJ2-3; D: TRBD1; V: TRBV6-5; size: .; DNA: TGTGCCAGCAGTTACGGGACAGGGGGCAACACAGATACGCAGTATTTT; CDR3: CASSYGTGGNTDTQYF
J: TRBJ2-1; D: .; V: TRBV7-9; size: .; DNA: TGTGCCAGCAGCGGCACCACTAGGGCCTCCTACAATGAGCAGTTCTTC; CDR3: CASSGTTRASYNEQFF
J: TRBJ1-5; D: TRBD1; V: TRBV18; size: few; DNA: TGTGCCAGCTCACCTTCCAGGGGGCAGAGTCAGCCCCAGCATTTT; CDR3: CASSPSRGQSQPQHF
J: TRBJ2-1; D: .; V: TRBV6-5; size: once; DNA: TGTGCCAGCAGTTTAGCGGCCCGGGGTGCGGCGGAGTTCTTC; CDR3: CASSLAARGAAEFF
J: TRBJ2-2; D: .; V: TRBV7-9; size: .; DNA: TGTGCCAGCAGCATGTTCGGTGCAAACACCGGGGAGCTGTTTTTT; CDR3: CASSMFGANTGELFF
J: TRBJ2-1; D: .; V: TRBV3-1/TRBV3-2; size: few; DNA: TGTGCCAGCTGTAGCGCGGGCAATGAGCAGTTCTTC; CDR3: CASCSAGNEQFF
J: TRBJ1-4; D: TRBD1; V: TRBV5-8; size: .; DNA: TGTGCCAGCAGCTTGGACAGGGGAAGCGAAAAACTGTTTTTT; CDR3: CASSLDRGSEKLFF
J: TRBJ2-5; D: .; V: TRBV12-3/TRBV12-4; size: .; DNA: TGTGCCAGCAGTGGGGACTACCAAGAGACCCAGTACTTC; CDR3: CASSGDYQETQYF
J: TRBJ2-3; D: TRBD1; V: TRBV19; size: .; DNA: TGTGCCAGTAAGGGGACAGGGGCCGCAGATACGCAGTATTTT; CDR3: CASKGTGAADTQYF
J: TRBJ1-1; D: .; V: TRBV19; size: .; DNA: TGTGCCAGTAGTATTGTGTCGGGGGAAAAAGCTTTCTTT; CDR3: CASSIVSGEKAFF
J: TRBJ1-1; D: .; V: TRBV5-1; size: few; DNA: TGCGCCAGCAGCTTGTCGACAGCTGGTGGAGTTGCTTTCTTT; CDR3: CASSLSTAGGVAFF
J: TRBJ2-7; D: TRBD1; V: TRBV20-1; size: .; DNA: TGCAGTGCTAGTGGGGACAGGGGTAACGACGAGCAGTACTTC; CDR3: CSASGDRGNDEQYF
J: TRBJ2-1; D: TRBD2; V: TRBV19; size: .; DNA: TGTGCCAGTACCAGCGGGAGGCCCTACAATGAGCAGTTCTTC; CDR3: CASTSGRPYNEQFF
J: TRBJ1-1; D: .; V: TRBV3-1/TRBV3-2; size: .; DNA: TGTGCCAGCAGCCGACCGGACAAGAACACTGAAGCTTTCTTT; CDR3: CASSRPDKNTEAFF